This TCR beta chain came from a study of immune evolution from preneoplasia to lung adenocarcinoma. The V gene's germline CDR1 is MNHEY and CDR2 SVGAGI. V lost 5 bases to trimming and J lost 3 bases, with 11 bases between them. The CDR3 is made up of 13 amino acids. Macro-dissection enriched premalignant or tumor cells before nucleic acid extraction. Clones were read by immunoSEQ multiplex PCR, and TCRdb kept only the in-frame ones, dropping some. The table records some 4,000 clones, around three quarters of them present only once. This TCR was sampled from a person aged 65 to 85 with invasive lung adenocarcinoma. Some clones in this sample may be carry-over from other donors' samples. The source material was FFPE invasive lung adenocarcinoma tissue. V and J are TRBV6-5 and TRBJ2-7, with D possibly being TRBD1 (6 bases). CDR3 DNA: TGTGCCAGCAGTATGACAGGCTTCTACGAGCAGTACTTC. It codes for CASSMTGFYEQYF.